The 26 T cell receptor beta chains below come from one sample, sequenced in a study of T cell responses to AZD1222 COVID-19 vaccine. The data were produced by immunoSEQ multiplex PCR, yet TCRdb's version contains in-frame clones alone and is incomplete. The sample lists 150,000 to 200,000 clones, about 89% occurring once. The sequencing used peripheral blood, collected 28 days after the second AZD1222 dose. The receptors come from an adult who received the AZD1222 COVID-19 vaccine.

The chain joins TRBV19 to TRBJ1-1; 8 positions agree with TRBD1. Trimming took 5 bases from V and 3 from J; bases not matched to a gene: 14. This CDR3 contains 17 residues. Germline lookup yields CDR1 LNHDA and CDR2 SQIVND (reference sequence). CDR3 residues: CASSLHPSQGEDTEAFF. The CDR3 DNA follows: TGTGCCAGTAGTTTACACCCCTCACAGGGGGAGGACACTGAAGCTTTCTTT.

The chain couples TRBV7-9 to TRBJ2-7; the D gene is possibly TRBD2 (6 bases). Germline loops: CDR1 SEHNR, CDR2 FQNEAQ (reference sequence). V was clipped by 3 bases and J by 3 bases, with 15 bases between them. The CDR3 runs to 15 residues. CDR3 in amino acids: CASSFMGGVGYEQYF. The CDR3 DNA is TGTGCCAGCAGCTTTATGGGGGGAGTAGGCTACGAGCAGTACTTC.

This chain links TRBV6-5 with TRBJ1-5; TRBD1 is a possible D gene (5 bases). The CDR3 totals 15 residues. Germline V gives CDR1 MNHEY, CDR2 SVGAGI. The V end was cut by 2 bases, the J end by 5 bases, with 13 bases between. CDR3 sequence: CASSYGQGIYQPQHF. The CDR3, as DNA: TGTGCCAGCAGTTACGGGCAGGGCATTTATCAGCCCCAGCATTTT.

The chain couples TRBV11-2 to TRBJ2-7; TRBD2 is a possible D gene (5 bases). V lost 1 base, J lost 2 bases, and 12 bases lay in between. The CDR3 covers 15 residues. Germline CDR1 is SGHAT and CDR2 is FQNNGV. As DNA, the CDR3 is TGTGCCAGCAGCTTAGTGTTGGGGAGCCCCTACGAGCAGTACTTC. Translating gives CASSLVLGSPYEQYF.

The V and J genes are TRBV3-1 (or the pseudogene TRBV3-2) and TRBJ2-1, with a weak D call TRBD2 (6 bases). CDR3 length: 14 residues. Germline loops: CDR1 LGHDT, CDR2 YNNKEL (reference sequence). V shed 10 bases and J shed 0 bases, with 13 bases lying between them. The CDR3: CATISGGSYNEQFF. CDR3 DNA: TGTGCCACCATTAGCGGAGGCTCCTACAATGAGCAGTTCTTC.

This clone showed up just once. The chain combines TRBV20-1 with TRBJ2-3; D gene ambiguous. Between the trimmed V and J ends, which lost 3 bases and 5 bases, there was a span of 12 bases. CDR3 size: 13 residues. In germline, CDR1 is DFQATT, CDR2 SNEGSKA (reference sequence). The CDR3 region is CSASPVARDTQYF. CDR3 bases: TGCAGTGCTAGTCCTGTGGCTAGAGATACGCAGTATTTT.

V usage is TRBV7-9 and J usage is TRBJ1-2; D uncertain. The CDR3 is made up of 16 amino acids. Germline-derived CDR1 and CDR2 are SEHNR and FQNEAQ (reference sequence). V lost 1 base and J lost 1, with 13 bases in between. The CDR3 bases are TGTGCCAGCAGCTTAGGCCCCCAACAGAGTAACTATGGCTACACCTTC. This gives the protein CASSLGPQQSNYGYTF.

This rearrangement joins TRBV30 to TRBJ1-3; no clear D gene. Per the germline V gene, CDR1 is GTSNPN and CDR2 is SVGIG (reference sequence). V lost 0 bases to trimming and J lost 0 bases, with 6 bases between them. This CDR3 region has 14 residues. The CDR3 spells CAWSVLNSGNTIYF. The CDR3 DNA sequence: TGTGCCTGGAGTGTACTTAACTCTGGAAACACCATATATTTT.

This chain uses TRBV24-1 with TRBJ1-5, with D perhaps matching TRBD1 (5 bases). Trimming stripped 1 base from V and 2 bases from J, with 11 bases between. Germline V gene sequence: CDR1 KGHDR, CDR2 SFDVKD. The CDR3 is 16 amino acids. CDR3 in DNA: TGTGCCACCAGTGATTTTGGCAGGGAGGGCAATCAGCCCCAGCATTTT. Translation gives CATSDFGREGNQPQHF.

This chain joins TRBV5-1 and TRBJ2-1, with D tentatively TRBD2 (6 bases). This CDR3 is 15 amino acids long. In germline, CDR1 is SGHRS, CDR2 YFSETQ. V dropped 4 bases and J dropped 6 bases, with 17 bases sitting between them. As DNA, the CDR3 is TGCGCCAGCAGCCCCAGGGTGGGGGGAGGCAATGAGCAGTTCTTC. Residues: CASSPRVGGGNEQFF.

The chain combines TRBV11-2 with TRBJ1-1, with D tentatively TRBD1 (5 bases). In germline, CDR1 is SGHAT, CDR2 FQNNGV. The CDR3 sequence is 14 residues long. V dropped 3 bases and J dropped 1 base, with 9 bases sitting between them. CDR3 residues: CASSLMTENTEAFF. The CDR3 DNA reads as TGTGCCAGCAGCTTGATGACAGAGAACACTGAAGCTTTCTTT.

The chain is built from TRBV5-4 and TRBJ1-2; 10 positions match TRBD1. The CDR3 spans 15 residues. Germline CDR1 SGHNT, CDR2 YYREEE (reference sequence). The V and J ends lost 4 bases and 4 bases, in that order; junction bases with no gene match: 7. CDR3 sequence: CASSLGTGEGYGYTF. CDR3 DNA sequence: TGTGCCAGCAGCCTCGGGACAGGGGAGGGCTATGGCTACACCTTC.

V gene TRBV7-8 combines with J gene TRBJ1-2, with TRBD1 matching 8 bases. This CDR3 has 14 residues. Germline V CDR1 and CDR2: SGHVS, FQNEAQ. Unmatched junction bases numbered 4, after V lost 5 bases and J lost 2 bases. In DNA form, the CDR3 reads TGTGCCAGCAGCCCGCGACAGGGGAACTATGGCTACACCTTC. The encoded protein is CASSPRQGNYGYTF.

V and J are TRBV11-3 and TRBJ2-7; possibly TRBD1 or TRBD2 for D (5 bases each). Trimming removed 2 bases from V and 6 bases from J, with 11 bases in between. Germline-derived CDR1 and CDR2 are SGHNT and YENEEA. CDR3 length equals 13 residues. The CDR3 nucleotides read TGTGCCAGCAGCTTACGACCGGGGCGCGAGCAGTACTTC. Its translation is CASSLRPGREQYF.

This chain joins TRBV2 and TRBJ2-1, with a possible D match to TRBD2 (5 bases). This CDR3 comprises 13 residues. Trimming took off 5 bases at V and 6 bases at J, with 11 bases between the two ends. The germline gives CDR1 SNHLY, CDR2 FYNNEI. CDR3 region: CASSTGIRNEQFF. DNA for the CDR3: TGTGCCAGCAGTACCGGGATTCGCAATGAGCAGTTCTTC.

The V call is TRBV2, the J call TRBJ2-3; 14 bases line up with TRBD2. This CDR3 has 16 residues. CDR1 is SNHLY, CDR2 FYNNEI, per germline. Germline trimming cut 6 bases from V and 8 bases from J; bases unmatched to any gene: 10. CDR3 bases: TGTGCCAGCAGGGCCTTGACTAGCGGGAGGGCCGGTACGCAGTATTTT. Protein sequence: CASRALTSGRAGTQYF. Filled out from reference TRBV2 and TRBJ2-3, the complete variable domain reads EPEVTQTPSHQVTQMGQEVILRCVPISNHLYFYWYRQILGQKVEFLVSFYNNEISEKSEIFDDQFSVERPDGSNFTLKIRSTKLEDSAMYFCASRALTSGRAGTQYFGPGTRLTVL.

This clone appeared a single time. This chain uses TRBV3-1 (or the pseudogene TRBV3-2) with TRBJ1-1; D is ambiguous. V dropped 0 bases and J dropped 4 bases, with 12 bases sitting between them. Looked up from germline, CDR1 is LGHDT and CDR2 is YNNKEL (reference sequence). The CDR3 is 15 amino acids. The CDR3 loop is CASSQDVEISTEAFF. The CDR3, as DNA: TGTGCCAGCAGCCAAGATGTAGAAATTAGCACTGAAGCTTTCTTT.

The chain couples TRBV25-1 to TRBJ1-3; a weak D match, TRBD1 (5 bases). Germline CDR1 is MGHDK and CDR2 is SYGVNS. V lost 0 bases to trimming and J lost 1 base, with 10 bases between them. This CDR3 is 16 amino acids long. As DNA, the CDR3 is TGTGCCAGCAGTGAATACGGGGGACGTTCTGGAAACACCATATATTTT. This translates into CASSEYGGRSGNTIYF.

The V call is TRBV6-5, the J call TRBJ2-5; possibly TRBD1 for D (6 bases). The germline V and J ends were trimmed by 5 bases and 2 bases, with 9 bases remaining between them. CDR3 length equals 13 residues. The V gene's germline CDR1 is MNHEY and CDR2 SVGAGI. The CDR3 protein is CASSRQEQETQYF. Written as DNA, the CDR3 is TGTGCCAGCAGTAGACAGGAACAAGAGACCCAGTACTTC.

The CDR3 bases are TGTGCCAGCAGCTTATGGGCTAGCGGGGGGCCAGATACGCAGTATTTT. It is translated as CASSLWASGGPDTQYF. J is TRBJ2-3 and V is TRBV7-3, with 11 bases matching TRBD2. V gave up 2 bases and J gave up 4 bases; unmatched junction bases: 5. This CDR3 is 16 amino acids long. Germline V lookup: CDR1 SGHTA, CDR2 FQGTGA.

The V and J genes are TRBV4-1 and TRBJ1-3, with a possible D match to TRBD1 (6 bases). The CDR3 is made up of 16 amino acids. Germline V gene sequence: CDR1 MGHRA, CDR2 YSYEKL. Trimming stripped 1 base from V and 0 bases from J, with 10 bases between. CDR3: CASSQAWTASGNTIYF. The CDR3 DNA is TGCGCCAGCAGCCAAGCGTGGACAGCCTCTGGAAACACCATATATTTT.

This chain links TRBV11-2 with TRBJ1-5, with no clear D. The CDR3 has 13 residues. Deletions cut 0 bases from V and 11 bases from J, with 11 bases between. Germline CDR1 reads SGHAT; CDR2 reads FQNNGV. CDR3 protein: CASSLEVRAAQHF. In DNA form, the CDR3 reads TGTGCCAGCAGCTTAGAGGTTCGGGCAGCCCAGCATTTT.

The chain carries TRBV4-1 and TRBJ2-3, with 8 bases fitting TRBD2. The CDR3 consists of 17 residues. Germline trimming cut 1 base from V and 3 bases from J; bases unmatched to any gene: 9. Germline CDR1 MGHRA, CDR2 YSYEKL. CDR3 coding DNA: TGCGCCAGCAGCCAAGGAGAACGCGGACTAGCAACAGATACGCAGTATTTT. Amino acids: CASSQGERGLATDTQYF.

The chain's CDR3 is CASSISGVNTEAFF. The DNA for the CDR3 is TGTGCCAGTAGTATTTCAGGGGTGAACACTGAAGCTTTCTTT. The rearrangement links TRBV19 to TRBJ1-1; D is possibly TRBD1 (6 bases). V was trimmed by 3 bases and J by 0 bases, leaving 8 bases between them. Germline V gives CDR1 LNHDA, CDR2 SQIVND (reference sequence). The CDR3 is made up of 14 amino acids. Complete variable domain (other parts from reference TRBV19 and TRBJ1-1): DGGITQSPKYLFRKEGQNVTLSCEQNLNHDAMYWYRQDPGQGLRLIYYSQIVNDFQKGDIAEGYSVSREKKESFPLTVTSAQKNPTAFYLCASSISGVNTEAFFGQGTRLTVV.

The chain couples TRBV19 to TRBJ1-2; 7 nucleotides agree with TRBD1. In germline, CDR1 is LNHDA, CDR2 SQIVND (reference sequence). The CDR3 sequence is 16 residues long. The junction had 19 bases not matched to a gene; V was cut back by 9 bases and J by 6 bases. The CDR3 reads CASRGLTGAARDGYTF. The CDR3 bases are TGTGCCAGCAGGGGTCTCACAGGGGCAGCGCGAGATGGCTACACCTTC. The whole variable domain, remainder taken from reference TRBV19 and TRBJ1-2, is DGGITQSPKYLFRKEGQNVTLSCEQNLNHDAMYWYRQDPGQGLRLIYYSQIVNDFQKGDIAEGYSVSREKKESFPLTVTSAQKNPTAFYLCASRGLTGAARDGYTFGSGTRLTVV.

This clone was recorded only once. The CDR3 is CASSATGVNTEAFF. In DNA form, the CDR3 reads TGTGCCAGCAGCGCGACAGGGGTGAACACTGAAGCTTTCTTT. The chain is built from TRBV7-9 and TRBJ1-1; 8 bases map to TRBD1. This CDR3 contains 14 residues. The V and J ends lost 5 bases and 0 bases, in that order; junction bases with no gene match: 2. The V gene's germline CDR1 is SEHNR and CDR2 FQNEAQ (reference sequence).